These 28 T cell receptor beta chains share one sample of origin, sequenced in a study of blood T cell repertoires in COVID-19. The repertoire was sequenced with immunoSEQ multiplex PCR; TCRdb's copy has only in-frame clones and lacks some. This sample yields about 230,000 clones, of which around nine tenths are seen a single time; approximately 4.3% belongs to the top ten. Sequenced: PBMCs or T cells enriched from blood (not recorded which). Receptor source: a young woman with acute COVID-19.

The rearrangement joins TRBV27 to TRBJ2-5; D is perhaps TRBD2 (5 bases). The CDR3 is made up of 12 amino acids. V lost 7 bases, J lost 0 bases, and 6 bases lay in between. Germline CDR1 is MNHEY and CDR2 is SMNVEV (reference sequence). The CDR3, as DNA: TGTGCCAGCAAGGACTACCAAGAGACCCAGTACTTC. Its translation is CASKDYQETQYF.

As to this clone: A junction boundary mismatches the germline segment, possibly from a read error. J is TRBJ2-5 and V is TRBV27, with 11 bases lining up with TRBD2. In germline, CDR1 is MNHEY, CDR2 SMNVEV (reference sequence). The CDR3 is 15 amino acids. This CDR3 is CASSSGTSGKEAQYF. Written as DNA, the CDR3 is TGTGCCAGCAGTTCGGGGACTAGCGGCAAAGAGGCCCAGTACTTC.

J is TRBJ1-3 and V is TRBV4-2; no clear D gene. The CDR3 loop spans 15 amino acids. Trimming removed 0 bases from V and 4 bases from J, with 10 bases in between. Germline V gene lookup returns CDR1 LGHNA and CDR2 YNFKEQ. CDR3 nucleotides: TGTGCCAGCAGCCAAGATACCGGCAGGGGAAACACCATATATTTT. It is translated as CASSQDTGRGNTIYF.

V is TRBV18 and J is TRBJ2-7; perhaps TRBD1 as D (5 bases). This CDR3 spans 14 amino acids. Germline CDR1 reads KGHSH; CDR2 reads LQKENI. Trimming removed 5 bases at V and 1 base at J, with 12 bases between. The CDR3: CASSAWGSSYEQYF. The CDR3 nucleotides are TGTGCCAGCTCAGCCTGGGGCAGTTCCTACGAGCAGTACTTC.

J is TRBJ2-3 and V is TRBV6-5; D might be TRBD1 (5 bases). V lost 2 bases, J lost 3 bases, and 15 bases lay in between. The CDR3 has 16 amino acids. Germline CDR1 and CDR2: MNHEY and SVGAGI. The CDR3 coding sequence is TGTGCCAGCAGTTACGGGGCCTCCACCACAACAGATACGCAGTATTTT. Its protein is CASSYGASTTTDTQYF.

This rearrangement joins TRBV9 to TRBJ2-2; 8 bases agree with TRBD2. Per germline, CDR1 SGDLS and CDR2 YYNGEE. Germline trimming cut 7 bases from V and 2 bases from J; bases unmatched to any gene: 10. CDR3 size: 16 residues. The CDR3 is CASPRGGVLNTGELFF. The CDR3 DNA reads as TGTGCCAGCCCCCGGGGGGGGGTCCTTAACACCGGGGAGCTGTTTTTT.

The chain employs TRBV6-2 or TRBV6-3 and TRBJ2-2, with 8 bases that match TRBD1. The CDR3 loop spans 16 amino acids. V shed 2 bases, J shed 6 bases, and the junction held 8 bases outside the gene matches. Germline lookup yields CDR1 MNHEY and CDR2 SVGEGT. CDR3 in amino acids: CASSYNSAGGPGELFF. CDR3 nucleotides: TGTGCCAGCAGTTACAATAGTGCAGGGGGCCCCGGGGAGCTGTTTTTT.

CDR3 in amino acids: CAWSRDAGLSNTEAFF. CDR3 sequence (DNA): TGTGCCTGGAGTAGAGACGCAGGGTTATCGAACACTGAAGCTTTCTTT. The chain carries TRBV30 and TRBJ1-1; D perhaps matches TRBD1 (5 bases). The germline V gene has CDR1 GTSNPN and CDR2 SVGIG (reference sequence). Trimming took 2 bases from V and 1 from J, leaving 17 bases between them. The CDR3 has 16 amino acids.

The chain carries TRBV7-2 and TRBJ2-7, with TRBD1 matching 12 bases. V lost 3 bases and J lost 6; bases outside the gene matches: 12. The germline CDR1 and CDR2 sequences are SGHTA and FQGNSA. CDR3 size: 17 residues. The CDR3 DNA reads TGTGCCAGCAGCTTGAGTGCAACCGGGACAGGGGGCCGCGAGCAGTACTTC. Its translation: CASSLSATGTGGREQYF.

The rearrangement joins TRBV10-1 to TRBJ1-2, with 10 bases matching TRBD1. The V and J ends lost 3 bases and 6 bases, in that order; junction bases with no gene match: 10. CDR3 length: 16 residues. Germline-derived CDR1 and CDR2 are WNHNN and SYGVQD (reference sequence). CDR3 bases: TGCGCCAGCAGTGATTCTACGGGACAGGGGTTTCATGGCTACACCTTC. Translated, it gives CASSDSTGQGFHGYTF.

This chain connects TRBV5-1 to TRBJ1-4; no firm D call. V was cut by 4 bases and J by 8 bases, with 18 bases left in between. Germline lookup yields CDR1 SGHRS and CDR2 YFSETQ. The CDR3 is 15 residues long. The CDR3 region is CASSSDPRAGEKLFF. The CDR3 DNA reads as TGCGCCAGCAGCAGCGACCCCCGGGCGGGAGAAAAACTGTTTTTT. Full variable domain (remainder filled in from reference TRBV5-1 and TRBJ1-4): KAGVTQTPRYLIKTRGQQVTLSCSPISGHRSVSWYQQTPGQGLQFLFEYFSETQRNKGNFPGRFSGRQFSNSRSEMNVSTLELGDSALYLCASSSDPRAGEKLFFGSGTQLSVL.

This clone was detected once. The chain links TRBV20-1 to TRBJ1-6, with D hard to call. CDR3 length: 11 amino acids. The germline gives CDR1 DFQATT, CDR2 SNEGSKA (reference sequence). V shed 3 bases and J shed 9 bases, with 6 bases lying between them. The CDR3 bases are TGCAGTGCTAGCTCGGGTTCACCCCTCCACTTT. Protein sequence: CSASSGSPLHF.

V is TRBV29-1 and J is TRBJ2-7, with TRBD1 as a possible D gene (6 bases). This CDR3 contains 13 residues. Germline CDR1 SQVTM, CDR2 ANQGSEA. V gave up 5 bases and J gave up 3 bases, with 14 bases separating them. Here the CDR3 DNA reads TGCAGCGTTCGGTCCCTACAGGGCTACGAGCAGTACTTC. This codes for CSVRSLQGYEQYF.

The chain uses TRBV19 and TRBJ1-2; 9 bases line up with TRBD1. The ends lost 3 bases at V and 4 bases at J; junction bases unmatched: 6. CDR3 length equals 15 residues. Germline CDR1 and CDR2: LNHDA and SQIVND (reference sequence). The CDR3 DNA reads TGTGCCAGTAGTATCCCGGGACAGGGCCTCTATGGCTACACCTTC. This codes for CASSIPGQGLYGYTF.

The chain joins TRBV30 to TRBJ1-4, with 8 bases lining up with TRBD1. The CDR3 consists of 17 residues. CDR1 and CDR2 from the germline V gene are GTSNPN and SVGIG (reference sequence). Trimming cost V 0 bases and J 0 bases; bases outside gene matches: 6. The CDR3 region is CAWSVRTGRATNEKLFF. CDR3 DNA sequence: TGTGCCTGGAGTGTTCGGACAGGGAGGGCAACTAATGAAAAACTGTTTTTT. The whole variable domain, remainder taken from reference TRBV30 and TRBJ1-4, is SQTIHQWPATLVQPVGSPLSLECTVEGTSNPNLYWYRQAAGRGLQLLFYSVGIGQISSEVPQNLSASRPQDRQFILSSKKLLLSDSGFYLCAWSVRTGRATNEKLFFGSGTQLSVL.

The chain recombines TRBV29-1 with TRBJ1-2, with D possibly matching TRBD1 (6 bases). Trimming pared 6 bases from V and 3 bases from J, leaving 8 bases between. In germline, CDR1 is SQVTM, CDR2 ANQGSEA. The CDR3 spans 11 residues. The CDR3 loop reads CSVTGDYGYTF. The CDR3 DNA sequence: TGCAGCGTGACAGGAGACTATGGCTACACCTTC.

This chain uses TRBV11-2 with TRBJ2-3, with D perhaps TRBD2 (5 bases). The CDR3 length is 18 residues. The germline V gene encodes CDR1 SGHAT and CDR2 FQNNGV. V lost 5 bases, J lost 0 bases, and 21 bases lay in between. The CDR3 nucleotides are TGTGCCAGCAGCACCCTAGCCCGGAGTAGGAACAGCACAGATACGCAGTATTTT. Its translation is CASSTLARSRNSTDTQYF. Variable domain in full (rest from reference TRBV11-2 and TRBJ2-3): EAGVAQSPRYKIIEKRQSVAFWCNPISGHATLYWYQQILGQGPKLLIQFQNNGVVDDSQLPKDRFSAERLKGVDSTLKIQPAKLEDSAVYLCASSTLARSRNSTDTQYFGPGTRLTVL.

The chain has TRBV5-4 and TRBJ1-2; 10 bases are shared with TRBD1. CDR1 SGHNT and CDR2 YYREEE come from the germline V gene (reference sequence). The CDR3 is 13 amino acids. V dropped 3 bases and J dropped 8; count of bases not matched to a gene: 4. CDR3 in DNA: TGTGCCAGCAGCTGGGGGACAGGGGAAGGCTACACCTTC. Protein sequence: CASSWGTGEGYTF.

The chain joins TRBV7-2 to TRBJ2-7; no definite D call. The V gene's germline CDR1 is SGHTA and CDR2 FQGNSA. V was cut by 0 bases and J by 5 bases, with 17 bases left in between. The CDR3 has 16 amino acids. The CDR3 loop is CASSLAGRILVDEQYF. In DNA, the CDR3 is TGTGCCAGCAGCTTAGCTGGCAGGATCTTAGTGGACGAGCAGTACTTC.

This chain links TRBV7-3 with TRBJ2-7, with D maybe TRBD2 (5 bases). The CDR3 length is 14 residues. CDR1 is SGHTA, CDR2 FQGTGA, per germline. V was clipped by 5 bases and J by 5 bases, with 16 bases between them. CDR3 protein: CASSLTPNSDEQYF. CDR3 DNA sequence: TGTGCCAGCAGCCTGACCCCAAATAGCGACGAGCAGTACTTC.

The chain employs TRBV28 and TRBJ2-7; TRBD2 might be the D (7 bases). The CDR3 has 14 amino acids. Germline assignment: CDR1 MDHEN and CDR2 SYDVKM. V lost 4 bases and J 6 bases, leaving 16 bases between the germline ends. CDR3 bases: TGTGCCAGCAGTTCCCAACCGAGGGGGGGCGAGCAGTACTTC. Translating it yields CASSSQPRGGEQYF.

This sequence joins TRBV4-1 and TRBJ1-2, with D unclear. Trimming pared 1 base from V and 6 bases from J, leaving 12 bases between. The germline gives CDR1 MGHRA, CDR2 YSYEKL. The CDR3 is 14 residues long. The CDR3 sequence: CASSQGEGRDGYTF. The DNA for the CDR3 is TGCGCCAGCAGCCAAGGCGAGGGAAGGGATGGCTACACCTTC.

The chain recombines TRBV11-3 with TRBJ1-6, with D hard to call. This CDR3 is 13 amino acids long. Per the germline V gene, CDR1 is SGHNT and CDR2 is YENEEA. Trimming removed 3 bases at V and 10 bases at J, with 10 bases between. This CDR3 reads CASSFTVRSPLHF. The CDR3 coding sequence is TGTGCCAGCAGCTTCACCGTGAGGTCACCCCTCCACTTT.

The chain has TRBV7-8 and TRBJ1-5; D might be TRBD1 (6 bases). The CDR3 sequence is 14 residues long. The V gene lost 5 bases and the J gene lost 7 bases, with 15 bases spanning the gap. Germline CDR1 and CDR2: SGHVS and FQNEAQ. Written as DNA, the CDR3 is TGTGCCAGCAGCCAAGGGGGGGTTGGACAGCCCCAGCATTTT. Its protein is CASSQGGVGQPQHF.

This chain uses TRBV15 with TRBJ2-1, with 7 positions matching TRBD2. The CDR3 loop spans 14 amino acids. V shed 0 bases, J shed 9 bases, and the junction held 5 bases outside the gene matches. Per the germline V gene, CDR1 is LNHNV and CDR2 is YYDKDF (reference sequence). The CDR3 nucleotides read TGTGCCACCAGCAGAGATGCCGGGAGGCGTGAGCAGTTCTTC. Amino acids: CATSRDAGRREQFF.

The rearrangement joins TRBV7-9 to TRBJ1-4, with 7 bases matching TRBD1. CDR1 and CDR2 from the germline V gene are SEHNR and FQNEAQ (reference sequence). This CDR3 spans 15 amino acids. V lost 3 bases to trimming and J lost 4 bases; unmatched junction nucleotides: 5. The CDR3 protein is CASSFVRGDNEKLFF. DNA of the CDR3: TGTGCCAGCAGCTTCGTCAGGGGGGATAATGAAAAACTGTTTTTT.

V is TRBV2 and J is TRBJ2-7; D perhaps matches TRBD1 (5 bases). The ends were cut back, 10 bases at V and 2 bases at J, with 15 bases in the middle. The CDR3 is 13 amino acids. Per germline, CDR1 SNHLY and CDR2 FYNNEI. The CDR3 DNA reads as TGTGCCACATGGGAACAGGCGGCCTACGAGCAGTACTTC. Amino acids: CATWEQAAYEQYF.

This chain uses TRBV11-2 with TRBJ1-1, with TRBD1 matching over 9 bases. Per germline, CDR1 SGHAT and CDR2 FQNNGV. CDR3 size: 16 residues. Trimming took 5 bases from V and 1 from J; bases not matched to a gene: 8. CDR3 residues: CASSRTGQGGNTEAFF. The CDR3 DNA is TGTGCCAGCAGCCGGACGGGACAGGGAGGGAACACTGAAGCTTTCTTT.